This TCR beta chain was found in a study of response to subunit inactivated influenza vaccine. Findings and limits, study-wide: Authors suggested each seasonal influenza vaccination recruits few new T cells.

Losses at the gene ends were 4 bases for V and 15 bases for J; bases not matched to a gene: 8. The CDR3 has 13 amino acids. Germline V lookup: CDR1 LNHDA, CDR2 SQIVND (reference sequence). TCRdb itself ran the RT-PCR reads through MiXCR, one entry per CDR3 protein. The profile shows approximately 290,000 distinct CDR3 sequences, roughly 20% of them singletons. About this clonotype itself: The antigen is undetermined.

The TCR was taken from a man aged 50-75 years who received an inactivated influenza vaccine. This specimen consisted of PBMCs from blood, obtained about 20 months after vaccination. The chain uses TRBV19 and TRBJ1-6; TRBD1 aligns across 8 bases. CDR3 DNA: TGTGCCAGTAGTAACCCGGACAGGGCCAGCCTCCACTTT. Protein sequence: CASSNPDRASLHF.